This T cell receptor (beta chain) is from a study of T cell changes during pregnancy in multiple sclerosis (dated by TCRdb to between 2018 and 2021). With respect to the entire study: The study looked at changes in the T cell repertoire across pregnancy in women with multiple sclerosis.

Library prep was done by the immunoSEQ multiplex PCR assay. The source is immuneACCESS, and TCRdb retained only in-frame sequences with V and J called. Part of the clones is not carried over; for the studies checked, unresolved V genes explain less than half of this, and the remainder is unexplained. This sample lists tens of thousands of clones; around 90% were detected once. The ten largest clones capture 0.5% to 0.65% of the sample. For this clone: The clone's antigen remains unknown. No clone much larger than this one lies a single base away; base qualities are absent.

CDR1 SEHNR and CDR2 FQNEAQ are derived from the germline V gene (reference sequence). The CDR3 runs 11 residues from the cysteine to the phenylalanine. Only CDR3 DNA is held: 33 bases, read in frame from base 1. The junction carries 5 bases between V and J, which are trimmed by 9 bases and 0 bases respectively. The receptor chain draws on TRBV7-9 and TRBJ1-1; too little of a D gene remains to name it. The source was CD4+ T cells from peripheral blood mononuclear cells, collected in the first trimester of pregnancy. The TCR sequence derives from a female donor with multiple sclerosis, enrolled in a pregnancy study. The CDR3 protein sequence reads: CASSMNTEAFF. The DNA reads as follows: TGTGCCAGTTCTATGAACACTGAAGCTTTCTTT.